This paragraph covers one TCR beta chain sequence. No antigen is known for it. CDR3 length equals 13 residues. V lost 6 bases to trimming and J lost 2 bases, with 9 bases between them. In germline, CDR1 is SGHTA, CDR2 FQGTGA. This sample was included in a study of graft-versus-host responses after intestinal transplantation. Libraries were prepared by immunoSEQ multiplex PCR; TCRdb keeps only in-frame clonotypes and omits some of them. Here the sample spans 100,000 to 120,000 clones, just over 90% being singletons. Notes on the study in general: Early post-transplant HvG declines tracked with peak circulating GvH clone levels.

The source is a human donor who received an intestinal transplant. The chain is built from TRBV7-3 and TRBJ2-3, with a possible D match to TRBD1 (6 bases). The sample in question was unstimulated CD8+ T cells sorted from spleen or lymph node cells, obtained before intestinal transplant. The CDR3 region is CASRDSTTDTQYF. The CDR3 DNA is TGTGCCAGCAGGGACAGCACCACAGATACGCAGTATTTT.